The source of this TCR beta chain is a study of blood T cell repertoires in COVID-19. The protocol was immunoSEQ multiplex PCR, while the TCRdb copy is restricted to in-frame clones and leaves out a portion. The sample lists over 120,000 clones, 85% seen once, with 2.6% in the top ten. Trimming shortened V by 0 bases and J by 8 bases, and 8 bases separated the two germline ends. Germline V gene data show CDR1 as SGHNT and CDR2 as YYREEE (reference sequence). The CDR3 consists of 12 residues. Material for sequencing was peripheral blood. The V call is TRBV5-4, the J call TRBJ1-1; D possibly corresponds to TRBD1 (5 bases). The source of this sequence is a human donor with acute or convalescent COVID-19. The donor label of this sample is uncertain. CDR3 sequence reads: CASSLVGGEAFF. The CDR3, as DNA: TGTGCCAGCAGCTTGGTGGGGGGGGAAGCTTTCTTT.